The 24 T cell receptor beta chains below were found in one sample sequenced in a study of T-cell memory formation after mild COVID-19. TCRdb analysed the 5' RACE reads with MiXCR anew, one entry per CDR3 protein. The data hold some 340,000 distinct CDR3 sequences, with 10% to 15% observed a single time. The sample comprised PBMCs or a T cell subset sorted from them (not recorded which). Receptors were obtained from a man aged 18-30 years who had mild COVID-19 (a few samples of this study predate the infection). Cell type and time point are not known.

This clonotype was observed a few times. The J gene is TRBJ2-7, the V gene TRBV7-2; 9 bases agree with TRBD2. Germline V gene lookup returns CDR1 SGHTA and CDR2 FQGNSA. The CDR3 is made up of 16 amino acids. V lost 1 base, J lost 0 bases, and 4 bases stayed unmatched. The CDR3 region is CASSLVAAGGSYEQYF. The DNA for the CDR3 is TGTGCCAGCAGCTTAGTTGCAGCGGGGGGCTCCTACGAGCAGTACTTC.

This rearrangement joins TRBV7-2 to TRBJ2-7; 7 bases fit TRBD2. The CDR3 length is 13 residues. The germline V gene encodes CDR1 SGHTA and CDR2 FQGNSA. V shed 3 bases and J 4 bases; nucleotides not matched to a gene: 3. The CDR3 is CASSFGRGYEQYV. Here the CDR3 DNA reads TGTGCCAGCAGCTTCGGGCGGGGGTACGAGCAGTACGTC.

This clonotype came up once. The chain uses TRBV11-1 and TRBJ2-6, with D unclear. Looked up from germline, CDR1 is SGHAT and CDR2 is FQDESV (reference sequence). The CDR3 is 16 amino acids. V was shortened by 5 bases and J by 0 bases, with 11 bases between the two germline ends. The CDR3 nucleotides are TGTGCCAGCAGCACGGACGCTTACTCTGGGGCCAACGTCCTGACTTTC. As protein: CASSTDAYSGANVLTF.

The rearrangement links TRBV7-8 to TRBJ2-3; tentatively, D is TRBD1 or TRBD2 (5 bases each). The germline V gene encodes CDR1 SGHVS and CDR2 FQNEAQ. Trimming pared 6 bases from V and 0 bases from J, leaving 16 bases between. This CDR3 comprises 16 residues. Written as DNA, the CDR3 is TGTGCCAGCAGTCACGGGGCTGGGCCAAGCACAGATACGCAGTATTTT. This translates into CASSHGAGPSTDTQYF.

A few counts support this clonotype. The gene calls are TRBV9 and TRBJ1-2; D is unresolved. Germline V gene data show CDR1 as SGDLS and CDR2 as YYNGEE. V lost 0 bases and J lost 2, with 8 bases in between. This CDR3 is built from 14 residues. The CDR3 loop reads CASSVDGSNYGYTF. CDR3 DNA: TGTGCCAGCAGCGTAGACGGCAGCAACTATGGCTACACCTTC.

The chain has TRBV6-5 and TRBJ2-7; D may correspond to TRBD1 or TRBD2 (6 bases each). V was trimmed by 10 bases and J by 4 bases, leaving 14 bases between them. CDR1 and CDR2 from the germline V gene are MNHEY and SVGAGI. The CDR3 length is 12 residues. The CDR3 here is CATRRGSYEQYF. The CDR3 DNA sequence: TGTGCCACTCGGAGGGGGAGTTACGAGCAGTACTTC.

This clonotype came up a few times. The J gene is TRBJ2-5, the V gene TRBV4-3; 9 positions agree with TRBD2. The V and J ends lost 1 base and 5 bases, in that order; junction bases with no gene match: 2. Germline V CDR1 and CDR2: LGHNA, YSLEER. CDR3 length equals 14 residues. The CDR3 bases are TGCGCCAGCAGCCAAGCGAGCGGGGGGGAGACCCAGTACTTC. The encoded protein is CASSQASGGETQYF.

This clonotype was detected ten times or more. The CDR3 here is CASIYGGINEQFF. CDR3 sequence (DNA): TGTGCCAGCATCTACGGGGGTATCAATGAGCAGTTCTTC. The chain carries TRBV12-3 or TRBV12-4 and TRBJ2-1; possibly TRBD2 for D (6 bases). With 7 bases removed from V and 6 bases from J, the gap between germline ends came to 13 bases. This CDR3 contains 13 residues.

V gene TRBV6-2 or TRBV6-3 combines with J gene TRBJ1-2; the D is unclear. CDR1 and CDR2 (germline): MNHEY, SVGEGT. This CDR3 is 11 amino acids long. Deletions cut 6 bases from V and 4 bases from J, with 6 bases between. The CDR3 region has the DNA TGTGCCAGCAGCGATGTCTATGGCTACACCTTC. It yields the protein CASSDVYGYTF.

The chain is built from TRBV29-1 and TRBJ2-6; D unresolved. This CDR3 is 15 amino acids long. Germline CDR1 is SQVTM and CDR2 is ANQGSEA. The V gene lost 1 base and the J gene lost 0 bases, with 7 bases spanning the gap. CDR3 coding DNA: TGCAGCGTTGAAGTCGGTTTCTCTGGGGCCAACGTCCTGACTTTC. Its protein product is CSVEVGFSGANVLTF.

The gene calls are TRBV5-8 and TRBJ1-2; D gene unclear. CDR3 length equals 15 residues. V was pared by 0 bases and J by 0 bases, with 9 bases between. Germline V CDR1 and CDR2: SGHTS, YDEGEE. The CDR3 region is CASSLAPTANYGYTF. The CDR3 DNA sequence: TGTGCCAGCAGCTTGGCTCCAACAGCTAACTATGGCTACACCTTC.

This clonotype has a handful of counts. The chain links TRBV24-1 to TRBJ2-3, with TRBD1 identical over 10 bases. This CDR3 is 20 amino acids long. The V gene end was trimmed by 3 bases and the J gene end by 0 bases; junction bases not matched to a gene: 14. Germline assignment: CDR1 KGHDR and CDR2 SFDVKD. The CDR3 region has the DNA TGTGCCACCAGTGATACTCCCGGGACAGGGGCCGAGAGTAGCACAGATACGCAGTATTTT. Translating gives CATSDTPGTGAESSTDTQYF.

This chain uses TRBV29-1 with TRBJ2-1; 9 bases map to TRBD2. CDR1 is SQVTM, CDR2 ANQGSEA, per germline. This CDR3 is 12 amino acids long. The chain's CDR3 is CSGTSLYNEQFF. The CDR3 region has the DNA TGCAGTGGGACTAGCCTGTACAATGAGCAGTTCTTC.

This rearrangement joins TRBV28 to TRBJ2-7; 10 bases line up with TRBD2. Per germline, CDR1 MDHEN and CDR2 SYDVKM. The CDR3 extends over 14 amino acids. Losses at the gene ends were 5 bases for V and 7 bases for J; bases not matched to a gene: 8. The chain's CDR3 is CASSPSGGTGEQYV. Written as DNA, the CDR3 is TGTGCCAGCAGTCCTAGCGGGGGAACAGGGGAGCAGTACGTC.

In this sample, this clonotype turned up a few times. CDR3 sequence reads: CASNTDRGYEQYF. For the CDR3, the DNA is TGTGCCAGCAATACCGACAGGGGCTACGAGCAGTACTTC. The chain has TRBV12-3 or TRBV12-4 and TRBJ2-7; the match to TRBD1 covers 8 bases. Trimming removed 7 bases from V and 3 bases from J; junction bases left unmatched: 5. The length of the CDR3 is 13 residues.

The chain links TRBV20-1 to TRBJ2-7, with a weak D call TRBD1 (6 bases). Trimming shortened V by 4 bases and J by 4 bases, and 17 bases separated the two germline ends. There are 14 residues in the CDR3. Looked up from germline, CDR1 is DFQATT and CDR2 is SNEGSKA (reference sequence). CDR3 sequence (DNA): TGCAGTGCTAAACAGGGTTGGGCGCCATACGAGCAGTACTTC. Protein product: CSAKQGWAPYEQYF.

This chain connects TRBV5-1 to TRBJ1-4, with TRBD1 matching 7 bases. Germline loops: CDR1 SGHRS, CDR2 YFSETQ. After removal of 4 bases from V and 4 bases from J, the junction contained 7 bases not matched to a gene. The CDR3 length is 15 residues. This CDR3 reads CASSQDRAVNEKLFF. In DNA, the CDR3 is TGCGCCAGCAGCCAAGACAGGGCGGTTAATGAAAAACTGTTTTTT.

This chain connects TRBV6-6 to TRBJ2-5; 8 nucleotides line up with TRBD2. Germline V CDR1 and CDR2: MNHNY, SVGAGI (reference sequence). The length of the CDR3 is 13 residues. J gave up 5 bases and V 5 bases, and 4 bases lay outside the gene matches. CDR3 bases: TGTGCCAGCAGTGATCCTAGCGGGGAGACCCAGTACTTC. Translating it yields CASSDPSGETQYF.

The gene calls are TRBV12-3 or TRBV12-4 and TRBJ2-1; D is perhaps TRBD2 (6 bases). This CDR3 contains 14 residues. Deletions cut 5 bases from V and 8 bases from J, with 16 bases between. The CDR3 region is CASSRRVDGHEQFF. The CDR3 nucleotides read TGTGCCAGCAGTCGGAGGGTTGACGGACATGAGCAGTTCTTC.

The V gene is TRBV29-1, the J gene TRBJ1-1; the match to TRBD1 covers 8 bases. V gave up 6 bases and J gave up 1 base; unmatched junction bases: 7. From germline, CDR1 is SQVTM and CDR2 ANQGSEA. The CDR3 spans 14 residues. This chain's CDR3 is CSVNDRGTNTEAFF. For the CDR3, the DNA is TGCAGCGTCAATGACAGGGGTACGAACACTGAAGCTTTCTTT. Combining the CDR3 with reference TRBV29-1 and TRBJ1-1 gives the whole variable domain SAVISQKPSRDICQRGTSLTIQCQVDSQVTMMFWYRQQPGQSLTLIATANQGSEATYESGFVIDKFPISRPNLTFSTLTVSNMSPEDSSIYLCSVNDRGTNTEAFFGQGTRLTVV.

V and J are TRBV10-3 and TRBJ2-3, with D tentatively TRBD2 (5 bases). The V gene lost 4 bases and the J gene lost 2 bases, with 10 bases spanning the gap. The germline CDR1 and CDR2 sequences are ENHRY and SYGVKD. The CDR3 has 14 amino acids. CDR3 nucleotide sequence: TGTGCCATCAGTGGGTGGGAGCACACAGATACGCAGTATTTT. Translating it yields CAISGWEHTDTQYF.

The chain has TRBV7-2 and TRBJ1-2, with 7 bases fitting TRBD1. CDR1 is SGHTA, CDR2 FQGNSA, per germline. The CDR3 covers 13 residues. V gave up 1 base and J gave up 6 bases; unmatched junction bases: 2. For the CDR3, the DNA is TGTGCCAGCAGCTTAGGACAGGGCCATGGCTACACCTTC. The encoded protein is CASSLGQGHGYTF.

This clonotype was detected many times. The V call is TRBV6-2 or TRBV6-3, the J call TRBJ2-5; D remains ambiguous. The CDR3 loop spans 12 amino acids. V lost 6 bases and J 6 bases, leaving 11 bases between the germline ends. The germline CDR1 and CDR2 sequences are MNHEY and SVGEGT. Here the CDR3 reads CASSSPVQTQYF. The CDR3 bases are TGTGCCAGCAGCTCTCCGGTCCAGACCCAGTACTTC.

This chain joins TRBV12-3 or TRBV12-4 and TRBJ2-2; D possibly matches TRBD1 or TRBD2 (6 bases each). CDR3 length equals 16 residues. Between the trimmed V and J ends, which lost 5 bases and 7 bases, there was a span of 20 bases. Here the CDR3 DNA reads TGTGCCAGCAGTCCGTCCCGGAGGGGGGCGGACGGGGAGCTGTTTTTT. Translating gives CASSPSRRGADGELFF.